This T cell receptor (beta chain) is from a study of control samples from healthy donors and cancer patients. Using immunoSEQ multiplex PCR, the repertoire was profiled, and TCRdb retains in-frame clones only, with some absent. The sample gives about 83,000 clones, roughly 91% of which show up once; roughly 15% is in the top ten. Germline CDR1 and CDR2: SGHDT and YYEEEE. CDR3 length equals 14 residues. V lost 0 bases to trimming and J lost 5 bases, with 8 bases between them. Sequencing used blood. The sequence derives from a man in his fifties or sixties in good health. V gene TRBV5-6 combines with J gene TRBJ2-2, with D perhaps matching TRBD2 (5 bases). The CDR3 DNA reads TGTGCCAGCAGCTTGGCCGGGAAGACCGGGGAGCTGTTTTTT. Encoded protein: CASSLAGKTGELFF.